These 7 T cell receptor beta chains share one sample of origin, sequenced in a study of graft-versus-host responses after intestinal transplantation. Libraries were prepared by immunoSEQ multiplex PCR; TCRdb keeps only in-frame clonotypes and omits some of them. This sample has approximately 92,000 clones; about 90% occur once, and the top ten carry around 6%. Their cognate antigens are unknown. The sample here was unstimulated CD8+ T cells sorted from spleen or lymph node cells, taken before intestinal transplant. The receptors derive from a human donor who received an intestinal transplant.

The table lists this clone with a count of one. The V and J genes are TRBV5-6 and TRBJ2-5; D gene ambiguous. V lost 0 bases and J lost 5, with 17 bases in between. CDR1 and CDR2 from the germline V gene are SGHDT and YYEEEE. This CDR3 is built from 16 residues. CDR3 in DNA: TGTGCCAGCAGCTTGGGTGTAGCTACGAGTCGGGAGACCCAGTACTTC. It codes for CASSLGVATSRETQYF.

The rearrangement joins TRBV4-1 to TRBJ1-5; weak D call: TRBD1 (6 bases). The V gene's germline CDR1 is MGHRA and CDR2 YSYEKL. V gave up 0 bases and J gave up 6 bases, with 9 bases separating them. The length of the CDR3 is 14 residues. CDR3 sequence reads: CASSQEGAGQPQHF. In DNA form, the CDR3 reads TGCGCCAGCAGCCAAGAGGGGGCGGGTCAGCCCCAGCATTTT.

The V and J genes are TRBV5-1 and TRBJ2-1; TRBD2 matches at 8 bases. This CDR3 has 15 amino acids. Trimming at V came to 0 bases and at J to 3 bases, leaving 2 bases not matched to a gene. CDR1 is SGHRS, CDR2 YFSETQ, per germline. The CDR3 DNA follows: TGCGCCAGCAGCTTGGAAAGCGGGGGCTACAATGAGCAGTTCTTC. Its protein is CASSLESGGYNEQFF.

The rearrangement links TRBV11-2 to TRBJ2-1, with 11 bases fitting TRBD2. From germline, CDR1 is SGHAT and CDR2 FQNNGV. J lost 10 bases, V lost 0 bases, and 11 bases had no gene match. The CDR3 consists of 17 residues. This CDR3 is CASSLDWDSGGAYEQFF. In DNA form, the CDR3 reads TGTGCCAGCAGCTTAGATTGGGATAGCGGGGGGGCATACGAGCAGTTCTTC.

The V gene is TRBV21-1, the J gene TRBJ1-1; no DNA check was done on the table's D call, TRBD1. TRBV21-1 is designated a pseudogene. The CDR3 is 15 residues long. CDR3 in amino acids: CASSSPRGMNTEAFF. Here the CDR3 DNA reads TGTGCCAGCAGCTCTCCCAGGGGAATGAACACTGAAGCTTTCTTT.

The V gene is TRBV6-1, the J gene TRBJ2-3; D is unresolved. Trimming left V 1 base short and J 5 bases short, with 13 bases between. The length of the CDR3 is 15 residues. Germline lookup yields CDR1 MNHNS and CDR2 SASEGT. CDR3 DNA: TGTGCCAGCAGTGAAGATATACCCTGGGGAGATACGCAGTATTTT. Residues: CASSEDIPWGDTQYF.

The J gene is TRBJ2-1, the V gene TRBV29-1; 10 nucleotides match TRBD2. The CDR3 sequence is 17 residues long. V was clipped by 7 bases and J by 0 bases; unmatched bases: 12. Per germline, CDR1 SQVTM and CDR2 ANQGSEA. CDR3 loop: CSASGTSAPSSYNEQFF. The CDR3 nucleotides are TGCAGCGCCTCCGGGACTAGCGCCCCAAGCTCCTACAATGAGCAGTTCTTC.